A selection of T cell receptor beta chains follows, all from one sample in a study of spatial heterogeneity in lung cancer. In TCRdb, the 5' RACE reads were re-called with MiXCR into one record per CDR3 protein. Of 60,000 to 90,000 distinct CDR3 sequences detected, 13% appear once; the ten largest clones hold under 7.5%. The material sequenced was PBMCs, taken at surgery. The source of these receptors is a male donor with early-stage non-small cell lung cancer. The CDR3 runs from the conserved cysteine through the conserved F or W. Each record gives: V gene, J gene, D gene, CDR3 protein. D genes are given only for firm matches.

TRBV12-3/TRBV12-4	TRBJ2-1	TRBD1	CASSPSPGGSGNEQFF
TRBV20-1	TRBJ2-1	TRBD1	CSARDPGQGSYNEQFF
TRBV5-1	TRBJ2-7	-	CASSPQAGSSYEQYF
TRBV5-1	TRBJ2-7	-	CASSLAGNEQYF
TRBV11-2	TRBJ2-1	TRBD1	CASSLDLGQGCNEQFF
TRBV7-9	TRBJ2-1	TRBD2	CASSGKGLVISNEQFF
TRBV11-3	TRBJ2-7	TRBD2	CASSSPLLAGPTYEQYF
TRBV4-3	TRBJ2-1	-	CASSQEAGFSYNEQFF
TRBV4-3	TRBJ2-7	-	CASSQSLSATRYEQYF
TRBV3-1	TRBJ1-5	-	CASSPASNQPQHF